This TCR beta chain was identified in a study of T cell responses to AZD1222 COVID-19 vaccine. This CDR3 comprises 15 residues. Germline V gives CDR1 SGHRS, CDR2 YFSETQ. The ends were cut back, 1 base at V and 8 bases at J, with 16 bases in the middle. Overall study findings and caveats: Repertoire sampling was restricted to post-peak T cell response timepoints.

The method was immunoSEQ multiplex PCR; TCRdb's version includes in-frame clones alone and lacks a portion of them. Of some 180,000 clones listed, over 85% are singletons. Note on this clone: Its specificity is not known.

The V gene is TRBV5-1, the J gene TRBJ2-1; D call uncertain. This TCR was recovered from an adult who received the MenACWY meningococcal vaccine as a control. The sample here was peripheral blood, taken 28 days after the second dose of the MenACWY control vaccine. CDR3 nucleotide sequence: TGCGCCAGCAGCTTGTATCCGGGCTTAAGTGATGAGCAGTTCTTC. Its protein product is CASSLYPGLSDEQFF. Based on the CDR3 plus reference TRBV5-1 and TRBJ2-1, the full variable domain is KAGVTQTPRYLIKTRGQQVTLSCSPISGHRSVSWYQQTPGQGLQFLFEYFSETQRNKGNFPGRFSGRQFSNSRSEMNVSTLELGDSALYLCASSLYPGLSDEQFFGPGTRLTVL.